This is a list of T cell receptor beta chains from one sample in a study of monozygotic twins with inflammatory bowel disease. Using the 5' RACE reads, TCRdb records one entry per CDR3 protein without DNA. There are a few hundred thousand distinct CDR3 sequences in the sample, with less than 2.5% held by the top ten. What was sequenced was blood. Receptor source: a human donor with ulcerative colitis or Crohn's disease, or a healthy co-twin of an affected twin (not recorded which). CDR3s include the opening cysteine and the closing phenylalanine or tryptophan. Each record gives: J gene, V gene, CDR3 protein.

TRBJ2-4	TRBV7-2	CASSLGGVVAKNIQYF
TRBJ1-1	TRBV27	CASSLYGDGTEAFF
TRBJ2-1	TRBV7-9	CASSLLTSGGYNEQFF
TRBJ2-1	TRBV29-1	CSVPQGSSSYNEQFF
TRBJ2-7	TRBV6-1	CASSEASGSRVEQYF
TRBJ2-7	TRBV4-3	CASSPTALPPGYEQYF
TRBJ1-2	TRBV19	CASGRFEGYTF
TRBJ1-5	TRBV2	CASSVTGGSVQPQHF
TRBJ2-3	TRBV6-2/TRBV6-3	CASSYAGNTQYF
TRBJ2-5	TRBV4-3	CASSQTPGLWETQYF
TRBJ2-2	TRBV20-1	CSLTRMGNTGELFF
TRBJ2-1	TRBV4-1	CASSQGVREQFF
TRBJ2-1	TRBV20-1	CSAQYPTSGSRDEQFF
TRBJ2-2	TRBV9	CASSVGVERSGELFF
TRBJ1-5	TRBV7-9	CASSLDQGAASNQPQHF
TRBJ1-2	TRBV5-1	CASSLEMEYGYTF
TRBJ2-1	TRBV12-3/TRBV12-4	CASSLKGTTFKGNEQFF
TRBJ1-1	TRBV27	CASSLLGSVMNTEAFF
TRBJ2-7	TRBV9	CASSGHGAYEQYF
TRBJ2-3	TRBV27	CASFGGGRDTQYF
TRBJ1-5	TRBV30	CAWSVQRDQPQHF
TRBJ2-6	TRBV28	CASYSLGQGYSGANVLTF
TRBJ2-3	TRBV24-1	CATSRGAGGTDTQYF
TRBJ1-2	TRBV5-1	CASSFGQAYGYTF
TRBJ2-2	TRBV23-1	CASSLRPIRGSNTGELFF
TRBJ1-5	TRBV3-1	CASSQSGNRPQHF
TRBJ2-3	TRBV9	CASSPLAGAGTDTQYF
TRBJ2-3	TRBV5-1	CASSLDGPIYTDTQYF
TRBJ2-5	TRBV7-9	CASSLIGTTQYF
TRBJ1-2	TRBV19	CASSTGGLNYGYTF
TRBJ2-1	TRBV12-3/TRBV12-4	CASSGTSGGEQFF
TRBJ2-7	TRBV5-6	CASSEAPQPSYEQYF
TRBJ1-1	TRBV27	CASSFLETGGRTEAFF
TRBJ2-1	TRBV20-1	CSLRGGSYNEQFF
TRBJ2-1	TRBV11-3	CASSFMGGVETNEQFF
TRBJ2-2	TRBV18	CASSPPAQGSNTGELFF
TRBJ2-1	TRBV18	CASSPPLGGTEYNEQFF
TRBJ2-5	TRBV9	CASSAVSWGTQYF
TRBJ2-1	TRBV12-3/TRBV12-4	CASSLPGQGVDEQFF